The TCR beta chain under discussion was sequenced for a study of Ad26.COV2.S vaccination and SARS-CoV-2 variants. Notes on the study in general: Vaccinees reportedly had broad spike-specific CD8+ and CD4+ T cell responses.

Germline CDR1 LGHNA, CDR2 YNFKEQ. The trim removed 5 bases at V and 1 base at J, leaving 7 bases unmatched. The CDR3 extends over 15 amino acids. Treatment: roughly 18 received Ad26.COV2.S at low or high dose, single or two shots; about 5 received placebo; per-sample allocation not given. Specimens were obtained on day 63 following the first vaccine or placebo injection. About this clone itself: Antigen specificity is unknown.

Here immunoSEQ multiplex PCR was the method, and the copy in TCRdb shows in-frame clones only, minus some. Among 400,000 or so clones listed, about nine tenths were seen once. The chain is built from TRBV4-2 and TRBJ2-5; 7 bases agree with TRBD2. The sequence derives from a person between 18 and 60 years old who received the Ad26.COV2.S COVID-19 vaccine or a placebo. Specimen: peripheral blood, collected in a trial of Ad26.COV2.S vaccine versus placebo. The DNA of the CDR3 is TGTGCCAGCAGCGGGGAGGGAGGCGTCCAAGAGACCCAGTACTTC. Its protein is CASSGEGGVQETQYF.